A selection of T cell receptor beta chains follows, all from one sample in a study of blood T cell repertoires in COVID-19. This table comes from immunoSEQ multiplex PCR, and its TCRdb copy is limited to in-frame clones, with some not included. The sample lists hundreds of thousands of clones, around 86% seen once, with over 1.1% in the top ten. The sample taken for sequencing was peripheral blood. These TCRs come from a woman in her thirties with active or convalescent COVID-19. Each CDR3 is given with its conserved first and last residue. A D gene is named only where the DNA matches it firmly. Size values are once, few and many counts, or a class for expanded clones, and some rows have none.

size	J	V	D	CDR3	DNA
-	TRBJ1-2	TRBV20-1	TRBD1	CSASDRDGYTF	TGCAGTGCTAGCGACAGGGATGGCTACACCTTC
few	TRBJ1-1	TRBV6-5	TRBD1	CASSQQGAVTEAFF	TGTGCCAGCAGTCAACAGGGGGCTGTAACTGAAGCTTTCTTT
-	TRBJ1-1	TRBV11-2	TRBD1	CASSWQGAGTEAFF	TGTGCCAGCAGCTGGCAGGGGGCAGGGACTGAAGCTTTCTTT
-	TRBJ1-3	TRBV18	-	CASSPPAVSGGDTIYF	TGTGCCAGCTCGCCACCGGCAGTATCAGGAGGGGACACCATATATTTT
-	TRBJ2-1	TRBV6-6	TRBD2	CASTTGLAGISEQFF	TGTGCCAGCACCACGGGACTAGCTGGAATTAGTGAGCAGTTCTTC
once	TRBJ1-2	TRBV6-5	-	CASSQGLRGYTF	TGTGCCAGCAGCCAGGGACTACGCGGCTACACCTTC
-	TRBJ2-2	TRBV9	-	CASSVGQNTGELFF	TGTGCCAGCAGCGTCGGACAGAACACCGGGGAGCTGTTTTTT
-	TRBJ2-1	TRBV27	TRBD2	CASSAGGGQFF	TGTGCCAGCAGCGCGGGAGGAGGGCAGTTCTTC
-	TRBJ1-2	TRBV6-2/TRBV6-3	-	CASSYSTGPNYGYTF	TGTGCCAGCAGTTACTCCACCGGTCCTAACTATGGCTACACCTTC
-	TRBJ1-2	TRBV29-1	-	CSVETGTYGYTF	TGCAGCGTCGAGACAGGAACCTATGGCTACACCTTC
few	TRBJ1-5	TRBV11-2	-	CASSLDRRLPQHF	TGTGCCAGCAGCTTAGATCGACGACTTCCCCAGCATTTT
few	TRBJ1-3	TRBV5-1	TRBD1	CASSSVPTGSPGNTIYF	TGCGCCAGCAGCTCCGTTCCGACAGGGAGTCCTGGAAACACCATATATTTT
-	TRBJ2-1	TRBV2	TRBD2	CASSEGRTSGGAYNEQFF	TGTGCCAGCAGTGAAGGAAGGACTAGCGGGGGGGCATACAATGAGCAGTTCTTC
-	TRBJ1-2	TRBV6-5	TRBD1	CASSYKGTAANYGYTF	TGTGCCAGCAGTTATAAGGGGACAGCCGCTAACTATGGCTACACCTTC
-	TRBJ2-5	TRBV3-1/TRBV3-2	-	CASSQGAGPPTISWETQYF	TGTGCCAGCAGCCAAGGGGCGGGACCTCCGACAATCAGCTGGGAGACCCAGTACTTC
-	TRBJ1-1	TRBV7-2	-	CASSSHRVPNTEAFF	TGTGCCAGCAGCTCACACAGGGTTCCCAACACTGAAGCTTTCTTT
once	TRBJ2-7	TRBV20-1	-	CSASPNSYEQYF	TGCAGTGCTAGTCCAAACTCCTACGAGCAGTACTTC
-	TRBJ2-1	TRBV5-1	TRBD2	CASSFARSGGNNEQFF	TGCGCCAGCAGCTTCGCCCGGAGCGGGGGTAACAATGAGCAGTTCTTC
-	TRBJ2-2	TRBV9	TRBD1	CAGAGGGGGELFF	TGTGCCGGGGCAGGGGGCGGCGGCGGGGAGCTGTTTTTT
-	TRBJ1-2	TRBV11-2	-	CASSHTYGYTF	TGTGCCAGCAGCCACACGTATGGCTACACCTTC
-	TRBJ2-1	TRBV20-1	-	CSARRGVEQFF	TGCAGTGCTAGACGCGGGGTTGAGCAGTTCTTC
-	TRBJ2-1	TRBV5-1	TRBD2	CASSGLAGDDEQFF	TGCGCCAGCAGCGGGCTAGCGGGAGACGACGAGCAGTTCTTC
-	TRBJ1-1	TRBV21-1	-	CASSQKPGQNTEAFF	TGTGCCAGCAGCCAGAAACCTGGACAGAACACTGAAGCTTTCTTT